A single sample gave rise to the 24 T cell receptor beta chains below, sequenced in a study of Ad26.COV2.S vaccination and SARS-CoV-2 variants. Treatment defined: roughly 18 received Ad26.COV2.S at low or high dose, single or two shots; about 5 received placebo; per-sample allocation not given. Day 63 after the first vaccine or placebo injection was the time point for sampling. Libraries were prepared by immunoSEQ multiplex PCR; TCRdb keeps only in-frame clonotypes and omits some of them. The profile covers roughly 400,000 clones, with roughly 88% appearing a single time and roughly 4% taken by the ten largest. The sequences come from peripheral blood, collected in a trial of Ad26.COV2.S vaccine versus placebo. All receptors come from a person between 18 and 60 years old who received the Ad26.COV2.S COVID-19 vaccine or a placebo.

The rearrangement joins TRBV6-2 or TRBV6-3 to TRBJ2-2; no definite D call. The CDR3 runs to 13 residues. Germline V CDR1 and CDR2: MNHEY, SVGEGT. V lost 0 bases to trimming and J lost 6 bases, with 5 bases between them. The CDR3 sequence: CASSYSGPGELFF. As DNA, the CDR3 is TGTGCCAGCAGTTACTCTGGGCCCGGGGAGCTGTTTTTT.

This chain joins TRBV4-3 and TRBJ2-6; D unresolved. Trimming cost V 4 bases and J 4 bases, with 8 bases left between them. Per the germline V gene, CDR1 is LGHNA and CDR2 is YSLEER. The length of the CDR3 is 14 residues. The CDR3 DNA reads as TGCGCCAGCAGCCCGGTTTTAGGGGCCAACGTCCTGACTTTC. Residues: CASSPVLGANVLTF.

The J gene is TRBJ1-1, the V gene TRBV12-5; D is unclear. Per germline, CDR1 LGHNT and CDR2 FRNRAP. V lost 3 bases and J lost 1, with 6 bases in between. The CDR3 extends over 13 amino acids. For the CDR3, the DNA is TGTGCTAGTGGTTTTTCAGAGAACACTGAAGCTTTCTTT. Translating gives CASGFSENTEAFF. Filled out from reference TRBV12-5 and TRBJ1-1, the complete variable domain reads DARVTQTPRHKVTEMGQEVTMRCQPILGHNTVFWYRQTMMQGLELLAYFRNRAPLDDSGMPKDRFSAEMPDATLATLKIQPSEPRDSAVYFCASGFSENTEAFFGQGTRLTVV.

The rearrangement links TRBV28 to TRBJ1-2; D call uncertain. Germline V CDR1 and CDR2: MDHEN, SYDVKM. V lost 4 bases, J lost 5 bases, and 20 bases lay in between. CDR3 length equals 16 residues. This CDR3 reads CASSSPLGRGMYGYTF. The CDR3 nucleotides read TGTGCCAGCAGTTCCCCTCTCGGTCGGGGTATGTATGGCTACACCTTC.

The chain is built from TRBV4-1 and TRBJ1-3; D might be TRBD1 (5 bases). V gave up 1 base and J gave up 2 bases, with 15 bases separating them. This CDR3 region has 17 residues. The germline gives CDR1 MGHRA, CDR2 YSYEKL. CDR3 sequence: CASSQGGRLDAGNTIYF. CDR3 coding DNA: TGCGCCAGCAGCCAAGGGGGCCGATTGGACGCTGGAAACACCATATATTTT.

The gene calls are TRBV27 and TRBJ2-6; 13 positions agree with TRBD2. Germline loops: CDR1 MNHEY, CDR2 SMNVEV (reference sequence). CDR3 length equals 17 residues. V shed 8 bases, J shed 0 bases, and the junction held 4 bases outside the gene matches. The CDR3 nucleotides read TGTGCCAGCTCAAGACTAGCGGGGGGCTCTGGGGCCAACGTCCTGACTTTC. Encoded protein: CASSRLAGGSGANVLTF.

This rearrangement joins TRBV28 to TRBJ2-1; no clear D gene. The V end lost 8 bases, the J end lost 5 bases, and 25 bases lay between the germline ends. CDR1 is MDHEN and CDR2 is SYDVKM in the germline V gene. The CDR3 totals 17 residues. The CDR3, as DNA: TGTGCCAGCGGCCTCCCCTGGTGGGCGGCTCGCAACAATGAGCAGTTCTTC. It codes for CASGLPWWAARNNEQFF. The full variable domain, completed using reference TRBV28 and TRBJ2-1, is DVKVTQSSRYLVKRTGEKVFLECVQDMDHENMFWYRQDPGLGLRLIYFSYDVKMKEKGDIPEGYSVSREKKERFSLILESASTNQTSMYLCASGLPWWAARNNEQFFGPGTRLTVL.

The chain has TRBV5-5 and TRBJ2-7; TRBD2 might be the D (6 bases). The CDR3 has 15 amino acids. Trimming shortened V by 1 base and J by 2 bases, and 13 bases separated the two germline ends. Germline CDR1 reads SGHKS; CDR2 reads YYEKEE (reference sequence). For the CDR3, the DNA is TGTGCCAGCAGCTTGTCCCTAGCGAAGACCTACGAGCAGTACTTC. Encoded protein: CASSLSLAKTYEQYF.

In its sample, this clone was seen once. The CDR3 reads CAISVFGGNTGELFF. Here the CDR3 DNA reads TGTGCCATCAGTGTGTTCGGAGGGAACACCGGGGAGCTGTTTTTT. The chain uses TRBV10-3 and TRBJ2-2, with D perhaps matching TRBD2 (5 bases). The CDR3 extends over 15 amino acids. The germline gives CDR1 ENHRY, CDR2 SYGVKD. The germline V and J ends were trimmed by 4 bases and 1 base, with 10 bases remaining between them.

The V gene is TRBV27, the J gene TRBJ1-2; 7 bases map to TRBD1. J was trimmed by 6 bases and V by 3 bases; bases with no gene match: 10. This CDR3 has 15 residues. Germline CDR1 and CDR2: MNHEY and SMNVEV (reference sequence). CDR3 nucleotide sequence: TGTGCCAGCAGTTTGTATGGGGACAGTAGAGATGGCTACACCTTC. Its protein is CASSLYGDSRDGYTF.

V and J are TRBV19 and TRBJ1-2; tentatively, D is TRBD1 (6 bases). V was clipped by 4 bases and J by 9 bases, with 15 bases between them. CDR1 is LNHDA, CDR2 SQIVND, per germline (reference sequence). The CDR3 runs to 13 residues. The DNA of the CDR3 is TGTGCCAGTAGTACCCCGCCTACAGGGCGCTACACCTTC. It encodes CASSTPPTGRYTF.

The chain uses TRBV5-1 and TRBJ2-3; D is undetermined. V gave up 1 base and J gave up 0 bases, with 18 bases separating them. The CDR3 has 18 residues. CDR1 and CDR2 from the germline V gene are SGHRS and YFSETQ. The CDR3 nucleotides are TGCGCCAGCAGCTTGATTCTTCAAGGTCTGACTAGCACAGATACGCAGTATTTT. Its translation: CASSLILQGLTSTDTQYF. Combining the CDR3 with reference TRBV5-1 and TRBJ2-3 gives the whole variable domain KAGVTQTPRYLIKTRGQQVTLSCSPISGHRSVSWYQQTPGQGLQFLFEYFSETQRNKGNFPGRFSGRQFSNSRSEMNVSTLELGDSALYLCASSLILQGLTSTDTQYFGPGTRLTVL.

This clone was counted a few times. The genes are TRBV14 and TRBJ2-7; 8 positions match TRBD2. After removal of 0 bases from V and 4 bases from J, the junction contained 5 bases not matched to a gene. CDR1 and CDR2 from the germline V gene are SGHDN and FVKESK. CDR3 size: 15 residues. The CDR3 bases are TGTGCCAGCAGCCAAGAAACGGGAGGGCCTTACGAGCAGTACTTC. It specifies CASSQETGGPYEQYF.

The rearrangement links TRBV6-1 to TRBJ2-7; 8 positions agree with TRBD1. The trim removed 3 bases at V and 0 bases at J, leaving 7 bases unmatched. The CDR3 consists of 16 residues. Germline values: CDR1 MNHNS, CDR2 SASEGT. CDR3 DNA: TGTGCCAGCAGTGACCCGGACAGGGCTTTCTCCTACGAGCAGTACTTC. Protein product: CASSDPDRAFSYEQYF.

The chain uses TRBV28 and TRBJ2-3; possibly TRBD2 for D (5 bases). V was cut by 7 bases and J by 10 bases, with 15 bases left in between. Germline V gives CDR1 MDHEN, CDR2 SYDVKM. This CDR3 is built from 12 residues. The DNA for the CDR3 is TGTGCCAGCACCACTACGGGGTTGGCGCAGTATTTT. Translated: CASTTTGLAQYF.

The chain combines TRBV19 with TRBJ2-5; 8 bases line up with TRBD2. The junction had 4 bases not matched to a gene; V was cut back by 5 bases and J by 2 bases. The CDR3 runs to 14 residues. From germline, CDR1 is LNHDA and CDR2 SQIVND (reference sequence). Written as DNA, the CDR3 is TGTGCCAGTAGTTTACTAGCGGATCAAGAGACCCAGTACTTC. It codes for CASSLLADQETQYF. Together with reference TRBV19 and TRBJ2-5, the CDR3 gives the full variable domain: DGGITQSPKYLFRKEGQNVTLSCEQNLNHDAMYWYRQDPGQGLRLIYYSQIVNDFQKGDIAEGYSVSREKKESFPLTVTSAQKNPTAFYLCASSLLADQETQYFGPGTRLLVL.

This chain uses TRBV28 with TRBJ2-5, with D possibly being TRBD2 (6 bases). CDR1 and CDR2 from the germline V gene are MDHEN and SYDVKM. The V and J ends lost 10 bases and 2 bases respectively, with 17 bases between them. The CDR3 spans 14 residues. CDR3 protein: CAIGDMGGQETQYF. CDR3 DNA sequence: TGTGCCATAGGGGATATGGGGGGACAAGAGACCCAGTACTTC.

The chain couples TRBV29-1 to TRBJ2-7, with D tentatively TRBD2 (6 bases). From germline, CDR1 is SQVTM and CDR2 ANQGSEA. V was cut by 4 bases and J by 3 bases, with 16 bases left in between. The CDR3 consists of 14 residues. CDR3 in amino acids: CSVAFAGSVYEQYF. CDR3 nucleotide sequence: TGCAGCGTTGCTTTTGCGGGATCAGTCTACGAGCAGTACTTC.

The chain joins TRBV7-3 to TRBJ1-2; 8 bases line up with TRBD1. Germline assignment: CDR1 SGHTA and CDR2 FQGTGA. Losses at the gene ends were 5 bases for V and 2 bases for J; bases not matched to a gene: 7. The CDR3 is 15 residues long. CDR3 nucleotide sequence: TGTGCCAGCAGCCCCGGACAGGGCGGGAACTATGGCTACACCTTC. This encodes CASSPGQGGNYGYTF.

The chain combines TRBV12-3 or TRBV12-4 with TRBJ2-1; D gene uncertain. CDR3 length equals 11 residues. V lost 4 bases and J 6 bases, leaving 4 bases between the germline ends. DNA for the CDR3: TGTGCCAGCAGTTGGGGCAATGAGCAGTTCTTC. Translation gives CASSWGNEQFF.

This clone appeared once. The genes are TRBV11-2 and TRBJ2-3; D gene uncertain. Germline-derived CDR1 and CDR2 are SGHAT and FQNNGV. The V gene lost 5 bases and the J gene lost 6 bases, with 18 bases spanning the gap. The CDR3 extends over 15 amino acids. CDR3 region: CASSRLTPTPDTQYF. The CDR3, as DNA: TGTGCCAGCAGCCGCCTGACCCCCACCCCCGATACGCAGTATTTT. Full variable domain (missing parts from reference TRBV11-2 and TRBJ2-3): EAGVAQSPRYKIIEKRQSVAFWCNPISGHATLYWYQQILGQGPKLLIQFQNNGVVDDSQLPKDRFSAERLKGVDSTLKIQPAKLEDSAVYLCASSRLTPTPDTQYFGPGTRLTVL.

The CDR3 region is CASSFTGQQPQHF. CDR3 coding DNA: TGTGCCAGCAGTTTCACAGGGCAGCAGCCCCAGCATTTT. The genes are TRBV27 and TRBJ1-5; TRBD1 is a possible D gene (6 bases). V lost 3 bases and J 7 bases, leaving 10 bases between the germline ends. This CDR3 spans 13 amino acids. Germline lookup yields CDR1 MNHEY and CDR2 SMNVEV (reference sequence).

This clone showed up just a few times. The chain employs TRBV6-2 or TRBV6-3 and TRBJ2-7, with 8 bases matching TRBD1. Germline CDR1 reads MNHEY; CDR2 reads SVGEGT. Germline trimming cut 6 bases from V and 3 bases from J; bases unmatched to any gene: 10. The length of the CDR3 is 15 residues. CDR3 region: CASSRASGQGYEQYF. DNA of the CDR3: TGTGCCAGCAGCCGAGCTTCCGGACAGGGCTACGAGCAGTACTTC.

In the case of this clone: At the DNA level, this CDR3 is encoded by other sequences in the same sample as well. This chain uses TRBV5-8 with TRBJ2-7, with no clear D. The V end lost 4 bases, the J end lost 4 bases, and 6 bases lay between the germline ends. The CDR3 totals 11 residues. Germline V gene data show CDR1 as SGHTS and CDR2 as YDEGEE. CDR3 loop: CASSLGYEQYF. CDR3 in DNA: TGTGCCAGCAGCCTAGGGTACGAGCAGTACTTC. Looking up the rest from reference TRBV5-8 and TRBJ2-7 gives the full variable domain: EAGVTQSPTHLIKTRGQQATLRCSPISGHTSVYWYQQALGLGLQFLLWYDEGEERNRGNFPPRFSGRQFPNYSSELNVNALELEDSALYLCASSLGYEQYFGPGTRLTVT.